What follows is one TCR beta chain and its context. The antigen is undetermined. Germline CDR1 GTSNPN, CDR2 SVGIG (reference sequence). CDR3 length: 15 amino acids. The germline V and J ends were trimmed by 2 bases and 0 bases, with 14 bases remaining between them. This sample is part of a study of shared clonotypes between healthy human individuals. The study's findings and limits: The sole specimen, blood, was sampled, and tissue repertoires likely differ. Compared with clonotypes that all four donors shared, non-shared clonotypes had lower generation probabilities.

The data were produced by immunoSEQ multiplex PCR, yet TCRdb's version contains in-frame clones alone and is incomplete. The sample records 2 million or so clones, around 96% being singletons. Naive CD8 cells comprised CD45RO-negative, CCR7-positively selected cells, excluding terminally differentiated effector memory CD45RA+ cells. The study drew all its donors from Caucasian adults living in Nashville, Tennessee. The sequenced sample consisted of naive CD8+ T cells sorted from blood. This clonotype originated in a man aged 18 to 29 in good health. The chain links TRBV30 to TRBJ2-7; D uncertain. CDR3 DNA sequence: TGTGCCTGGAGTACAACCCCGGGTCTCTCCTACGAGCAGTACTTC. Its protein product is CAWSTTPGLSYEQYF.